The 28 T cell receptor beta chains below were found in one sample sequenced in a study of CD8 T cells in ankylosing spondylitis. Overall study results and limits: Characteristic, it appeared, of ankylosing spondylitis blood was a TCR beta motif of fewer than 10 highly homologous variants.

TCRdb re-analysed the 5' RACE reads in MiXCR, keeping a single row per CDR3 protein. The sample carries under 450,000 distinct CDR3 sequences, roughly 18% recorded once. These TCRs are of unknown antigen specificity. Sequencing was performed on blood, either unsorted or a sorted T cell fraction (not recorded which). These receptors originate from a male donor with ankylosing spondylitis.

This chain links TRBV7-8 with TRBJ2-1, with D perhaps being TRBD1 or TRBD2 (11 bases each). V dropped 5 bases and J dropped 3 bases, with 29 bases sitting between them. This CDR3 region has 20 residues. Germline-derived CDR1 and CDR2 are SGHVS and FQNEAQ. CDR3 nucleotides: TGTGCCAGCAGCCGGACAGGGGGCTCGTCGACTAGCGGGATCTACAATGAGCAGTTCTTC. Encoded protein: CASSRTGGSSTSGIYNEQFF.

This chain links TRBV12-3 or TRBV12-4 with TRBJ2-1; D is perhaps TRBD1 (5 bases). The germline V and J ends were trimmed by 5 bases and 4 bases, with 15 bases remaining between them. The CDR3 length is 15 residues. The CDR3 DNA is TGTGCCAGCAGTCCAAGTTTCGGACATTACAATGAGCAGTTCTTC. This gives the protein CASSPSFGHYNEQFF.

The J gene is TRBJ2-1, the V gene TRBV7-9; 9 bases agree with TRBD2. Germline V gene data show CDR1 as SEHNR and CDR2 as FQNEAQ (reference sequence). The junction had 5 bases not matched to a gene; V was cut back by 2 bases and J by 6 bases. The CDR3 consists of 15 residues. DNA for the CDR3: TGTGCCAGCAGCTTATCAATGACTAGCGGCAATGAGCAGTTCTTC. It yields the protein CASSLSMTSGNEQFF.

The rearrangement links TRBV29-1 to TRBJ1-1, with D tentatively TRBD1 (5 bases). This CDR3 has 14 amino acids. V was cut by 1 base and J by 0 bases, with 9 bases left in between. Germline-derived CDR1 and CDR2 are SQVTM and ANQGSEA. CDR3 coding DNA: TGCAGCGTTGAAGTGGCAGGGATGAACACTGAAGCTTTCTTT. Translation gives CSVEVAGMNTEAFF.

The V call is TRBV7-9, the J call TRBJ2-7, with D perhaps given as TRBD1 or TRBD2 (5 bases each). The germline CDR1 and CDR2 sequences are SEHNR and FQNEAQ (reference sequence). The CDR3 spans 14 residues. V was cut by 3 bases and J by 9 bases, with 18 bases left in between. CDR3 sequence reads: CASSFGDPPFMQYF. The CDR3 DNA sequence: TGTGCCAGCAGCTTCGGGGACCCCCCTTTCATGCAGTACTTC.

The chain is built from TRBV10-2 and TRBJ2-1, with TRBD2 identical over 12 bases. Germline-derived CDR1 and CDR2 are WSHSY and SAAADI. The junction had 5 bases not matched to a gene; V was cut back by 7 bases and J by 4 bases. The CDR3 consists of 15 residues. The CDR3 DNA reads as TGCGCCAGCAACACGGGACTAGCGGGTTACAATGAGCAGTTCTTC. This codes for CASNTGLAGYNEQFF.

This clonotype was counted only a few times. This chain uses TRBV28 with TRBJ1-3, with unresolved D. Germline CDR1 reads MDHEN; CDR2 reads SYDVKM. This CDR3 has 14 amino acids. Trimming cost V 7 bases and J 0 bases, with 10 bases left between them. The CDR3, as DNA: TGTGCCAGCAACAGCCAGCACTCTGGAAACACCATATATTTT. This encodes CASNSQHSGNTIYF.

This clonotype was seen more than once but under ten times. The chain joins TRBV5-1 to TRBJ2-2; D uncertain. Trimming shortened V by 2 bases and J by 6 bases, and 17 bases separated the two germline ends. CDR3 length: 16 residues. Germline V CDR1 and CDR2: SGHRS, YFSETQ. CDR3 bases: TGCGCCAGCAGCTTTCGGCCTCAGTCCTCGGCCGGGGAGCTGTTTTTT. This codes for CASSFRPQSSAGELFF.

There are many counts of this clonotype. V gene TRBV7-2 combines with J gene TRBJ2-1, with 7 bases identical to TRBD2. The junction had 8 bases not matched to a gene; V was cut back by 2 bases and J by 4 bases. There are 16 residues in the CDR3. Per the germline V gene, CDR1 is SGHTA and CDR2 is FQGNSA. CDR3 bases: TGTGCCAGCAGCTTAATGGCTAGCGGAACATACAATGAGCAGTTCTTC. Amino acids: CASSLMASGTYNEQFF. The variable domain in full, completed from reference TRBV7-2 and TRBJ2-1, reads GAGVSQSPSNKVTEKGKDVELRCDPISGHTALYWYRQSLGQGLEFLIYFQGNSAPDKSGLPSDRFSAERTGGSVSTLTIQRTQQEDSAVYLCASSLMASGTYNEQFFGPGTRLTVL.

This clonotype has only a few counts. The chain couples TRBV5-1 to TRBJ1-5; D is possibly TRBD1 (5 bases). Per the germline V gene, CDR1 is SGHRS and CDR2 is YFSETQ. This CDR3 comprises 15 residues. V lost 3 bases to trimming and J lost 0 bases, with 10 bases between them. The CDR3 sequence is CASSWDGDSNQPQHF. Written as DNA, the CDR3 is TGCGCCAGCAGCTGGGACGGTGATAGCAATCAGCCCCAGCATTTT.

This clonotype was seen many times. In DNA form, the CDR3 reads TGTGCCAGCAGCCAAGAATTAGCCCTCTATTACAATGAGCAGTTCTTC. As protein: CASSQELALYYNEQFF. The genes are TRBV4-2 and TRBJ2-1, with D unclear. This CDR3 has 16 residues. Germline V gives CDR1 LGHNA, CDR2 YNFKEQ. V was shortened by 0 bases and J by 4 bases, with 13 bases between the two germline ends.

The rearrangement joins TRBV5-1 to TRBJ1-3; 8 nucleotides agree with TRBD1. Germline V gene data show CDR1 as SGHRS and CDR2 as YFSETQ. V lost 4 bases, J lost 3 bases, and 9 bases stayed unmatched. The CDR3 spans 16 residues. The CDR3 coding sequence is TGCGCCAGCAGCCCGTGGGGGGGACAGGATGGAAACACCATATATTTT. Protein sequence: CASSPWGGQDGNTIYF.

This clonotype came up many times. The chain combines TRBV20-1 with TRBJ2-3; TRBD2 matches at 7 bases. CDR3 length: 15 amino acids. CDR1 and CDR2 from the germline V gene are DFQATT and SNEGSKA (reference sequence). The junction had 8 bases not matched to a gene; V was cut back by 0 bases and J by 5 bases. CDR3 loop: CSARDSGDVGDTQYF. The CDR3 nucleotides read TGCAGTGCTAGAGACAGCGGGGATGTTGGAGATACGCAGTATTTT.

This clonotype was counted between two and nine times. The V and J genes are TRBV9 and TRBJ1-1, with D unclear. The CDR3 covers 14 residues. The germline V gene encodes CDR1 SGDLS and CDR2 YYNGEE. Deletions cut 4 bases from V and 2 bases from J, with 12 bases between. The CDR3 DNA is TGTGCCAGCAGCCCTCCCCCCCCCAACACTGAAGCTTTCTTT. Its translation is CASSPPPPNTEAFF.

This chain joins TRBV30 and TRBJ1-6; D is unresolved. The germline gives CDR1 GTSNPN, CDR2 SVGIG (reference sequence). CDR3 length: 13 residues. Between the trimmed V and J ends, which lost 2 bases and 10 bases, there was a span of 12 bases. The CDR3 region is CAWSLYPGSPLHF. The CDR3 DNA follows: TGTGCCTGGAGTCTTTACCCAGGATCACCCCTCCACTTT.

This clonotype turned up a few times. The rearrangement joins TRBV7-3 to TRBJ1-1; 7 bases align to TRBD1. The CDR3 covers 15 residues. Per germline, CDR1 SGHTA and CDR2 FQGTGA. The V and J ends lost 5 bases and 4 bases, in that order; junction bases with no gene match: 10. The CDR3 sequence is CASSAKGGGSTEAFF. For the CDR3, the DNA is TGTGCCAGCAGCGCAAAAGGGGGCGGGAGCACTGAAGCTTTCTTT.

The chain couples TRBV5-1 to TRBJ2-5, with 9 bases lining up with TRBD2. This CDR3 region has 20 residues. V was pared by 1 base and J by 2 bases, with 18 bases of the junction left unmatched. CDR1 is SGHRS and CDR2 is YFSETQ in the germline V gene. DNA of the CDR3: TGCGCCAGCAGCTTGTTGGGCACTAGCGGGTTTGCCGGCGTTCAAGAGACCCAGTACTTC. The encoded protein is CASSLLGTSGFAGVQETQYF.

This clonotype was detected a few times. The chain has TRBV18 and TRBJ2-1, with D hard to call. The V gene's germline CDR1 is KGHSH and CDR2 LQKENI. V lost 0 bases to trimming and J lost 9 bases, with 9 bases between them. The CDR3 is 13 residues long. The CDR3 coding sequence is TGTGCCAGCTCACCACCGTTATGGGGTGAGCAGTTCTTC. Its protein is CASSPPLWGEQFF.

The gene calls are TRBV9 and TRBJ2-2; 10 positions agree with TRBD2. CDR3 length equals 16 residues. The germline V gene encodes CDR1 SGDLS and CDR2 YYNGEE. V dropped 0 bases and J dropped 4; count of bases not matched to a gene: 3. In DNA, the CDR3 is TGTGCCAGCAGCGTAGATAGCGGGAGGACCACCGGGGAGCTGTTTTTT. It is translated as CASSVDSGRTTGELFF.

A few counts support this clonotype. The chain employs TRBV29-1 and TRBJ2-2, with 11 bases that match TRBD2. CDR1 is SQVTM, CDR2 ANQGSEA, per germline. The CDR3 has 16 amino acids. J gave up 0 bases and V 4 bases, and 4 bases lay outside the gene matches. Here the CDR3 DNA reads TGCAGCGTTGTGGCTAGCGGGGGGCCGAACACCGGGGAGCTGTTTTTT. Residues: CSVVASGGPNTGELFF.

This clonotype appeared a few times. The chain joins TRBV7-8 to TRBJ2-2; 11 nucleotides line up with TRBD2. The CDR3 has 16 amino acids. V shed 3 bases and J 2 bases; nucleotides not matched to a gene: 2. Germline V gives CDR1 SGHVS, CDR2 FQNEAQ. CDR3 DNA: TGTGCCAGCAGCTTTGGGACTAGCGGTAACACCGGGGAGCTGTTTTTT. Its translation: CASSFGTSGNTGELFF.

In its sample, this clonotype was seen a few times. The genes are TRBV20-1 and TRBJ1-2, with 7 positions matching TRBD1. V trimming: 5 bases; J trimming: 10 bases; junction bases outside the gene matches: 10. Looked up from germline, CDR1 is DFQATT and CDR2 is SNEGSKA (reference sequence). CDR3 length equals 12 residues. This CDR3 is CSASTGWGVYTF. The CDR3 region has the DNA TGCAGTGCTTCGACAGGGTGGGGTGTCTACACCTTC.

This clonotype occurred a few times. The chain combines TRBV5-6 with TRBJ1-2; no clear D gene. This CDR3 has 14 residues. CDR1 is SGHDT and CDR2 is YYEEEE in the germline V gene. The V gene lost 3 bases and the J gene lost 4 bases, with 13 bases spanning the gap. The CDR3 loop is CASSSPGPIYGYTF. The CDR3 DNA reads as TGTGCCAGCAGCTCTCCGGGCCCGATCTATGGCTACACCTTC.

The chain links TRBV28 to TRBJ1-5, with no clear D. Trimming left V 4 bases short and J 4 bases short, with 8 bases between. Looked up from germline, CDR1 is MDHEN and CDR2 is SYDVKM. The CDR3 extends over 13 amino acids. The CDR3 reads CASSSYLNQPQHF. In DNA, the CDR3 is TGTGCCAGCAGTTCGTACCTTAATCAGCCCCAGCATTTT. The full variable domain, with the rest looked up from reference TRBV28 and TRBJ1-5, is DVKVTQSSRYLVKRTGEKVFLECVQDMDHENMFWYRQDPGLGLRLIYFSYDVKMKEKGDIPEGYSVSREKKERFSLILESASTNQTSMYLCASSSYLNQPQHFGDGTRLSIL.

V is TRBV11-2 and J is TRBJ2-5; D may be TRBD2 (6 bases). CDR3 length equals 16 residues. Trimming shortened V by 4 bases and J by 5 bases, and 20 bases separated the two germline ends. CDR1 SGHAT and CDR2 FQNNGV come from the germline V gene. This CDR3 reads CASSSRNPSEWETQYF. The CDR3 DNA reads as TGTGCCAGCAGCTCCCGAAACCCTAGCGAGTGGGAGACCCAGTACTTC.

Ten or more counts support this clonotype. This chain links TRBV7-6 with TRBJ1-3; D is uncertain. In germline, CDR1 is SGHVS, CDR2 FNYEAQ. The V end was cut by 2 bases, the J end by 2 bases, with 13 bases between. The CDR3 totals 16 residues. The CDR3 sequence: CASSLRFGVAGNTIYF. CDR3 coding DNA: TGTGCCAGCAGCTTAAGGTTTGGGGTGGCTGGAAACACCATATATTTT. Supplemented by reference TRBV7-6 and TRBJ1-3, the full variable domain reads GAGVSQSPRYKVTKRGQDVALRCDPISGHVSLYWYRQALGQGPEFLTYFNYEAQQDKSGLPNDRFSAERPEGSISTLTIQRTEQRDSAMYRCASSLRFGVAGNTIYFGEGSWLTVV.

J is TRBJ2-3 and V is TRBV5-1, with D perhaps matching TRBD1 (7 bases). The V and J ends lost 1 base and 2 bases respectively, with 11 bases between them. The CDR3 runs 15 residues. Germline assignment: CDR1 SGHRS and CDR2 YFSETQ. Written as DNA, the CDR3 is TGCGCCAGCAGCTTGCAGGGGGGCCCCACAGATACGCAGTATTTT. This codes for CASSLQGGPTDTQYF.

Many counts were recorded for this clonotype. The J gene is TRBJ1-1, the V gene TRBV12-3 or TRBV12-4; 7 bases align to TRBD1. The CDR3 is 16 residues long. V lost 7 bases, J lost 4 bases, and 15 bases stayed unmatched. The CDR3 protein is CASTSSSTGDSTEAFF. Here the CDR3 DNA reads TGTGCCAGCACTTCTTCCTCAACAGGGGACAGCACTGAAGCTTTCTTT.